This entry concerns a single T cell receptor (beta chain). What it recognizes is unknown. Unique molecular identifiers were incorporated when the TCRbeta library was constructed. TCRdb re-called the PCR reads through MiXCR, storing one row per CDR3 protein. Here the sample spans 490,000 or so distinct CDR3 sequences, roughly a tenth being singletons. The data are from a study of T-cell reconstitution after alpha-beta-depleted transplantation in children. Study findings and constraints: At the one-year point after transplant, T-cell counts and TCRbeta diversity were found to come mostly from T cells that had been newly produced. Roughly two months post-transplant, alpha-beta T cells reportedly originated from several hundred graft clones that had expanded. Where some patients showed high TCRbeta diversity at day 60, it came from recipient T cells and thymic progenitors that had survived.

The CDR3 spans 14 residues. Trimming removed 3 bases from V and 8 bases from J; junction bases left unmatched: 7. Germline V CDR1 and CDR2: DFQATT, SNEGSKA (reference sequence). The specimen was PBMCs, collected before TCRalphabeta/CD19-depleted stem cell transplant. The chain couples TRBV20-1 to TRBJ2-1, with TRBD2 identical over 10 bases. This receptor was identified in a child aged 2-15 years with inherited bone marrow failure, due to receive a stem cell transplant. This CDR3 is CSARSSGRSYEQFF. CDR3 coding DNA: TGCAGTGCTAGGTCTAGCGGGAGATCCTATGAGCAGTTCTTC.